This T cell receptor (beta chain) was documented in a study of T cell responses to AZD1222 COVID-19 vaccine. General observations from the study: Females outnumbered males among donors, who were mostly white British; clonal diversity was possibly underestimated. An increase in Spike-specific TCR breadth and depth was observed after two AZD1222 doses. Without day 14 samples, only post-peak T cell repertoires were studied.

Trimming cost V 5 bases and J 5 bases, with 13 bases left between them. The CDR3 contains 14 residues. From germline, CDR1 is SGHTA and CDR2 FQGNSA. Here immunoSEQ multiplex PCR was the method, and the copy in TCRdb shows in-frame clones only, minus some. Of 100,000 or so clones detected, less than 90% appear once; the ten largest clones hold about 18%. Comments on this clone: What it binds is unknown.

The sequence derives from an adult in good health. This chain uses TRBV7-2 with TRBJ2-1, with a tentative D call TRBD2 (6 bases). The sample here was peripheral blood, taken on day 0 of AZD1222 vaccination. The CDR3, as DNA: TGTGCCAGCAGCATCTACCGGGAGCACAATGAGCAGTTCTTC. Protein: CASSIYREHNEQFF.